This TCR beta chain was sequenced during a study of beta chain features in type 1 diabetes. About 120 mL of blood, on average, came from one heparinised draw per donor. The CDR3 covers 15 residues. The V gene's germline CDR1 is SEHNR and CDR2 FQNEAQ (reference sequence). V shed 5 bases, J shed 7 bases, and the junction held 5 bases outside the gene matches. Expressed TCRB transcripts were sequenced because the entire RNA isolate underwent reverse transcription. Data came from immunoSEQ multiplex PCR; TCRdb stores just in-frame clones and leaves some out. The sample lists some 330,000 clones; 11% were seen once.

This TCR derives from a woman aged 25 to 39 in good health. The sample comprised naive CD4+ T cells from blood. The chain employs TRBV7-9 and TRBJ2-1; 13 bases are a match to TRBD2. The CDR3 DNA follows: TGTGCCAGCAGCCCCCGGGGACTAGCGGGAAATGAGCAGTTCTTC. Amino acids: CASSPRGLAGNEQFF.